This T cell receptor (beta chain) derives from a study of PD-1 blockade in mismatch repair-deficient tumors. Study-level information: Enrolled 2013-2016, patients had progressing, pretreated mismatch repair-deficient cancers of 12 types.

Some clones are missing from TCRdb's copy, which holds only in-frame ones; the method was immunoSEQ multiplex PCR. The sample consists of about 15,000 clones, roughly 84% of them appearing once. All patients were mismatch repair deficient, assessed by either PCR or immunohistochemistry. TCR sequencing covered a few patients who responded to pembrolizumab. Whole-study results and caveats: After pembrolizumab, tumor-resident clones rose rapidly, then generally contracted before radiologic responses.

About this clone itself: The antigen is unknown.

This receptor was obtained from an adult with mismatch repair-deficient cancer. Sequenced here: PBMCs, sampled before pembrolizumab treatment.

As DNA, the CDR3 is TGTGCCAGCAGCGACTGGGGGGGACAGCACACCTCAAGCACAGATACGCAGTATTTT. The encoded protein is CASSDWGGQHTSSTDTQYF. The J gene is TRBJ2-3, the V gene TRBV21-1. TRBV21-1 is designated a pseudogene. The CDR3 loop spans 19 amino acids.